This T cell receptor beta chain derives from a study of metastatic and nonmetastatic thyroid tumors. The junction had 6 bases not matched to a gene; V was cut back by 9 bases and J by 9 bases. Per germline, CDR1 SGHTA and CDR2 FQGNSA. This CDR3 is 13 amino acids long. TCRdb used MiXCR to call clones anew from the PCR reads. The sample shows 30,000 to 40,000 clones, approximately 17% of them seen only once. Ahead of thyroid surgery, no patient had received treatment of any kind. This clone occurred many times. This clonotype was obtained from a female donor with papillary thyroid cancer or a benign thyroid nodule (not recorded which). Some clones in this sample may be carry-over from other donors' samples. V and J are TRBV7-2 and TRBJ2-1; 12 nucleotides agree with TRBD2. Sample: blood. The CDR3 region is CASMLAGGGEQFF. The CDR3, as DNA: TGTGCCAGTATGCTAGCGGGAGGGGGTGAGCAGTTCTTC.